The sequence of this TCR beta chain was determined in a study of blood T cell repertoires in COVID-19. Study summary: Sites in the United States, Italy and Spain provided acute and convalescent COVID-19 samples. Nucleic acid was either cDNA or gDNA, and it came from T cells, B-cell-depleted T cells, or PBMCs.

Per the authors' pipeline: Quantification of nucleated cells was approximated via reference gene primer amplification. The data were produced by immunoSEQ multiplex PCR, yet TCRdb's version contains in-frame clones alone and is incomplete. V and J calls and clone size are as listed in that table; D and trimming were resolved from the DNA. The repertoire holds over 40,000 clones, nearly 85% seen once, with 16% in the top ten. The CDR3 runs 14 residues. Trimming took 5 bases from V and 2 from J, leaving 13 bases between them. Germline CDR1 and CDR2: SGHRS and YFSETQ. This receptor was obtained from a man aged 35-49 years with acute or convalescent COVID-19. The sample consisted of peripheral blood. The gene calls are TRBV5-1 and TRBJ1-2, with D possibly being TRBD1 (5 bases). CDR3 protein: CASSTQGLNYGYTF. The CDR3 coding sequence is TGCGCCAGCAGTACCCAGGGTTTAAACTATGGCTACACCTTC.